The subject of this entry is one T cell receptor beta chain. Its antigen is unknown. Primed by a sample-barcoded 5' primer and a J-beta primer mix, a second PCR proceeded for about 7 to 11 cycles. Carrying 12 random nucleotides, a template-switch adaptor labeled each individual cDNA molecule. TCRdb itself ran the 5' RACE reads through MiXCR, one entry per CDR3 protein. This sample has about a million distinct CDR3 sequences, with 51% found just once. This specimen comes from a study of blood T cells in healthy people across ages. The CDR3 is made up of 11 amino acids. Per the germline V gene, CDR1 is SGHRS and CDR2 is YFSETQ. V was shortened by 4 bases and J by 9 bases, with 10 bases between the two germline ends. Study-level points and caveats: TCR beta diversity per million T cells fell roughly linearly with age. The study regarded diversity estimates from one million T cells as underestimates.

Healthy Russian Caucasian donors spanned ages about 6 to 100 years. The rearrangement joins TRBV5-1 to TRBJ1-1; D is possibly TRBD1 (6 bases). This TCR derives from a woman aged 55 to 70 in good health. What was sequenced was blood. This CDR3 reads CASSLGQKAFF. In DNA form, the CDR3 reads TGCGCCAGCAGCCTAGGACAGAAAGCTTTCTTT. The full variable domain, rest sourced from reference TRBV5-1 and TRBJ1-1, is KAGVTQTPRYLIKTRGQQVTLSCSPISGHRSVSWYQQTPGQGLQFLFEYFSETQRNKGNFPGRFSGRQFSNSRSEMNVSTLELGDSALYLCASSLGQKAFFGQGTRLTVV.